This TCR beta chain was documented in a study of shared clonotypes between healthy human individuals. Measured with immunoSEQ multiplex PCR; TCRdb has only the in-frame clones, and not every one. In the table there are 2 million to 2.5 million clones, approximately 90% of which are singletons. The germline V gene has CDR1 SGHVS and CDR2 FNYEAQ. Trimming took off 3 bases at V and 2 bases at J, with 7 bases between the two ends. CDR3 length: 14 residues. This clonotype was sampled from a man aged 18 to 35 in good health. Some clones in this sample may be carry-over from other donors' samples. The chain has TRBV7-6 and TRBJ2-2; possible D gene TRBD2, 6 bases. The sequenced material came from naive CD4+ T cells from PBMCs. The subset was: CD45RA+ positively selected. The CDR3 spells CASSLGLNTGELFF. The CDR3 DNA reads TGTGCCAGCAGCTTGGGACTTAACACCGGGGAGCTGTTTTTT.